The clone carrying this T cell receptor beta chain was seen many times. Unsorted libraries were generated from 2 million PBMCs. These cells had been stored in RNAlater at -80 C. The data were taken from a study of neurological immune-mediated disorders. V lost 3 bases, J lost 9 bases, and 1 base stayed unmatched. The CDR3 runs 14 residues. Germline CDR1 is LGHNA and CDR2 is YSLEER. TCRdb called the 5' RACE reads again in MiXCR, with one record for every CDR3 protein. The data contain tens of thousands of distinct CDR3 sequences, about 13% of them singletons. Sample: PBMCs. The TCR sequence derives from an older woman with HTLV-1-associated myelopathy (HAM/TSP). The V gene is TRBV4-3, the J gene TRBJ2-1, with 14 bases identical to TRBD2. The CDR3, as DNA: TGCGCCAGCAGCCAGACTAGCGGGGGGGTTGAGCAGTTCTTC. Translated: CASSQTSGGVEQFF.